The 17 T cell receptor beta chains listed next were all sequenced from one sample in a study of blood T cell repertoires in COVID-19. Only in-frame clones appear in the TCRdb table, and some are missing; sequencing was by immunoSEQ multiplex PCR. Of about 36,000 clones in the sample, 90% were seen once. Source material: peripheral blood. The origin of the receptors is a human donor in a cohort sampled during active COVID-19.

CDR3 DNA: TGTGCCAGCTCACCGGGACAGTGGCCGGGCGAGCAGTACTTC. It encodes CASSPGQWPGEQYF. The V call is TRBV18, the J call TRBJ2-7; the match to TRBD1 covers 7 bases. The trim removed 3 bases at V and 6 bases at J, leaving 8 bases unmatched. Germline V CDR1 and CDR2: KGHSH, LQKENI. This CDR3 has 14 amino acids.

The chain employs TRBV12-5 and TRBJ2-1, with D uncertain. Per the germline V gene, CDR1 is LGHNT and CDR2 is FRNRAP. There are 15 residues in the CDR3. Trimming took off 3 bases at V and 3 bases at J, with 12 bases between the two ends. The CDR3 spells CASGFSPNSYNEQFF. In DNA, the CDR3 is TGTGCTAGTGGTTTTAGCCCGAATAGCTACAATGAGCAGTTCTTC.

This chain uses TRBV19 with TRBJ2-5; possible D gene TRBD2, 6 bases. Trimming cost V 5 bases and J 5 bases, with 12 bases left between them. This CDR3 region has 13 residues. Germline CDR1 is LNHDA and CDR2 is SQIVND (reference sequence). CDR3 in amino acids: CASSPPAGETQYF. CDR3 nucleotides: TGTGCCAGTAGTCCGCCGGCGGGGGAGACCCAGTACTTC.

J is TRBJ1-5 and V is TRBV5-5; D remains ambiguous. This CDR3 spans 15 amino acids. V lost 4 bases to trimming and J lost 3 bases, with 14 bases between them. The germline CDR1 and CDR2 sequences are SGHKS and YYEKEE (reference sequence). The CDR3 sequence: CASSLRTDTNQPQHF. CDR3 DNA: TGTGCCAGCAGCCTCCGGACTGACACCAATCAGCCCCAGCATTTT. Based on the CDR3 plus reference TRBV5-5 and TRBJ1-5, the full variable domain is DAGVTQSPTHLIKTRGQQVTLRCSPISGHKSVSWYQQVLGQGPQFIFQYYEKEERGRGNFPDRFSARQFPNYSSELNVNALLLGDSALYLCASSLRTDTNQPQHFGDGTRLSIL.

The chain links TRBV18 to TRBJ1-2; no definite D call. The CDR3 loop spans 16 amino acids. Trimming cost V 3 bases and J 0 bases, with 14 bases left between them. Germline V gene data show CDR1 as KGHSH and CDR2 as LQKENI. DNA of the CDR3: TGTGCCAGCTCACCCCCTTCCAGAAAAGCTAACTATGGCTACACCTTC. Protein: CASSPPSRKANYGYTF.

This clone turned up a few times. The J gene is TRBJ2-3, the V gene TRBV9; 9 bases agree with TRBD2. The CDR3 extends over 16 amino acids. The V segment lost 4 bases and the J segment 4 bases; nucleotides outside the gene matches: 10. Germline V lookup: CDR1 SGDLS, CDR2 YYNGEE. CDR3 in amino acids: CASSTGAGGFADTQYF. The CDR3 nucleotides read TGTGCCAGCAGCACGGGAGCGGGAGGTTTTGCAGATACGCAGTATTTT. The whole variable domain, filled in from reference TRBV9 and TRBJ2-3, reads DSGVTQTPKHLITATGQRVTLRCSPRSGDLSVYWYQQSLDQGLQFLIQYYNGEERAKGNILERFSAQQFPDLHSELNLSSLELGDSALYFCASSTGAGGFADTQYFGPGTRLTVL.

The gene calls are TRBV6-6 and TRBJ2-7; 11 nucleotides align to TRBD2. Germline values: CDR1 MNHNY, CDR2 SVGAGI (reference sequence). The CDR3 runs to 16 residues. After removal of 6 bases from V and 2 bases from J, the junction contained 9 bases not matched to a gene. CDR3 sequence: CASREWTSGSTYEQYF. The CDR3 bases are TGTGCCAGCAGGGAATGGACTAGCGGGTCTACCTACGAGCAGTACTTC.

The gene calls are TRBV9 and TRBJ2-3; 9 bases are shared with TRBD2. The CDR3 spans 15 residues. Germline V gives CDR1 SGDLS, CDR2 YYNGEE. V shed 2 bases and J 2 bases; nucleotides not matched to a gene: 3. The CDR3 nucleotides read TGTGCCAGCAGCGTGTCTAGCGGGAACACAGATACGCAGTATTTT. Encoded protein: CASSVSSGNTDTQYF.

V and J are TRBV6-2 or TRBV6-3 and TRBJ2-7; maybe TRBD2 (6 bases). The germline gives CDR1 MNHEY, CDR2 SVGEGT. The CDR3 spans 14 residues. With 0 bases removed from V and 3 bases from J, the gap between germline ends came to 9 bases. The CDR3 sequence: CASSYSTRGYEQYF. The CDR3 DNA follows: TGTGCCAGCAGTTACTCGACTAGGGGCTACGAGCAGTACTTC.

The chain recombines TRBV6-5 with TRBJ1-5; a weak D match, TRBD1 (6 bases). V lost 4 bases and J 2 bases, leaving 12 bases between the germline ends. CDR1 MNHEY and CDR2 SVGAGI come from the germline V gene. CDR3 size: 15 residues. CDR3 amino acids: CASSFRGKGNQPQHF. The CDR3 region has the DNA TGTGCCAGCAGTTTTAGGGGGAAAGGCAATCAGCCCCAGCATTTT.

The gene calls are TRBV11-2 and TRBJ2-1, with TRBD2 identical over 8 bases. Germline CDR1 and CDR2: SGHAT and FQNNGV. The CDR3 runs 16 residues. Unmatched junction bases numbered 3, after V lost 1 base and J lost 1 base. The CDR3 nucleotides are TGTGCCAGCAGCTTAGCCGCGGGAGGTTCCTACAATGAGCAGTTCTTC. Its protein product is CASSLAAGGSYNEQFF. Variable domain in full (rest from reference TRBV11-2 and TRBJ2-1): EAGVAQSPRYKIIEKRQSVAFWCNPISGHATLYWYQQILGQGPKLLIQFQNNGVVDDSQLPKDRFSAERLKGVDSTLKIQPAKLEDSAVYLCASSLAAGGSYNEQFFGPGTRLTVL.

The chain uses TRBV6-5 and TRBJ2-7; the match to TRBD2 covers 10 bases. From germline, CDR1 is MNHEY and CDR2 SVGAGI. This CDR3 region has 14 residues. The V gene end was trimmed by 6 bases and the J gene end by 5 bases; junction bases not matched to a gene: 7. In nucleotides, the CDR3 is TGTGCCAGCAGACTAGCGGGACAAGCCAACGAGCAGTACTTC. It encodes CASRLAGQANEQYF.

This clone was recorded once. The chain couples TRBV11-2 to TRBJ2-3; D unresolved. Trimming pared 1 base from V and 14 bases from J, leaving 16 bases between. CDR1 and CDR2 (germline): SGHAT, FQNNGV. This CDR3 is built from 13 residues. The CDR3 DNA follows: TGTGCCAGCAGCTTAGTTAACGGTCCTCGGAGGTATTTT. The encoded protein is CASSLVNGPRRYF.

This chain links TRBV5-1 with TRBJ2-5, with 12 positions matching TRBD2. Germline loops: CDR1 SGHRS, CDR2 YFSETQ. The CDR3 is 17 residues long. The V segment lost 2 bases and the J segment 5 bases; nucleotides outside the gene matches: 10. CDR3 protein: CASSLLGLAGGAETQYF. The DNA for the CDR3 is TGCGCCAGCAGCTTATTGGGCCTAGCGGGAGGGGCGGAGACCCAGTACTTC.

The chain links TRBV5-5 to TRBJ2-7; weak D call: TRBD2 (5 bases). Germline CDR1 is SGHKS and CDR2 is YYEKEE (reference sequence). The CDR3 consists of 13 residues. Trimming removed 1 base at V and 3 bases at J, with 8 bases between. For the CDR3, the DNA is TGTGCCAGCAGCTTGATTGAGGGCTACGAGCAGTACTTC. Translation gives CASSLIEGYEQYF.

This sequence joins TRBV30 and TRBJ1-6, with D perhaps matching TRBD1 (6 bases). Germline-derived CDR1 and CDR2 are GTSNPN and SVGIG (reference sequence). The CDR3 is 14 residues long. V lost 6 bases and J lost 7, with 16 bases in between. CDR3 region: CACPGGGINSPLHF. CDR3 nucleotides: TGTGCCTGCCCGGGGGGCGGGATAAATTCACCCCTCCACTTT.

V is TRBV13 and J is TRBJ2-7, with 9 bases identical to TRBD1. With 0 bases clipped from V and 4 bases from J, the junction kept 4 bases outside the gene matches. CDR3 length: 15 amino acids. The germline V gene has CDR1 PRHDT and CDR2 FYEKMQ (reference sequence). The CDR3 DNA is TGTGCCAGCAGCTTAGGACAGGGGGCCTTTTACGAGCAGTACTTC. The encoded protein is CASSLGQGAFYEQYF. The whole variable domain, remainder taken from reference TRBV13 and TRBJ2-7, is AAGVIQSPRHLIKEKRETATLKCYPIPRHDTVYWYQQGPGQDPQFLISFYEKMQSDKGSIPDRFSAQQFSDYHSELNMSSLELGDSALYFCASSLGQGAFYEQYFGPGTRLTVT.